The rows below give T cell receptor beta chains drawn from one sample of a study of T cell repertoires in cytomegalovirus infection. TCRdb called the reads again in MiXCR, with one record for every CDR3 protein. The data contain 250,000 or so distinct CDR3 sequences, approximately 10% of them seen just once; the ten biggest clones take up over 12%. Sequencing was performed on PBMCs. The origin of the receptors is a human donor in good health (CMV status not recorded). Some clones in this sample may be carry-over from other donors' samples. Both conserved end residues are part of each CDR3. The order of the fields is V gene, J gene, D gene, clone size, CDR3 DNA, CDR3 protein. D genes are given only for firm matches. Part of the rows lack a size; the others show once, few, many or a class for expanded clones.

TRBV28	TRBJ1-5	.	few	TGTGCCAGCAAATGGACTCACGCAGGCGCGCCCCAGCATTTT	CASKWTHAGAPQHF
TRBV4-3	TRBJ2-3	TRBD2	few	TGCGCCAGCAGCCAGCGTCCAAGGGTAGCGGGAACTTTCACAGATACGCAGTATTTT	CASSQRPRVAGTFTDTQYF
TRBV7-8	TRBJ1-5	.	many	TGTGCCAGCAGCATGAGGGGGAGGGAGGGGGACAATCAGCCCCAGCATTTT	CASSMRGREGDNQPQHF
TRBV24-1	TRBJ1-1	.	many	TGTGCCACCAGTGATTTTCCGGGGACAAGAGCTTTCTTT	CATSDFPGTRAFF
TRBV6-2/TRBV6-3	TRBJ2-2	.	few	TGTGCCAGCAGGGATTGGGGGGGGCCCACCGGGGAGCTGTTTTTT	CASRDWGGPTGELFF
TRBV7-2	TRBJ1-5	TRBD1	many	TGTGCCAGCAGCTTTACAGGGGGACCCAGCAATCAGCCCCAGCATTTT	CASSFTGGPSNQPQHF
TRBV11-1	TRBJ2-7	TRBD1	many	TGTGCCAGCAGTCAAAGAGAAGGGGGCACCTACGAGCAGTACTTC	CASSQREGGTYEQYF
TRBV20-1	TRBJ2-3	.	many	TGCAGTGCTTCCGCCCCCATTCGACGCACAGATACGCAGTATTTT	CSASAPIRRTDTQYF
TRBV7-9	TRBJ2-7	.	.	TGTGCCAGCAGCTTAGTAGGAAACAACGAGCAGTACTTC	CASSLVGNNEQYF
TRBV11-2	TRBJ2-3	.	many	TGTGCCAGCAGACCGGTTACAGGGGAGGCACAGTATTTT	CASRPVTGEAQYF
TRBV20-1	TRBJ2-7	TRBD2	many	TGCAGTGCTGGCGGGACTAGCGACTACGAGCAGTACTTC	CSAGGTSDYEQYF
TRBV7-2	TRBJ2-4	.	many	TGTGCCAGCAGCGCCGACGGTTTATCCGCCCGGAACATTCAGTACTTC	CASSADGLSARNIQYF
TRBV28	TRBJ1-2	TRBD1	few	TGTGCCAGCAGAGGGGACAGGGGCTATGGCTACACCTTC	CASRGDRGYGYTF
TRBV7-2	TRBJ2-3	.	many	TGTGCCAGCAGCTCAGGGGGGAGTGGCGCAGATACGCAGTATTTT	CASSSGGSGADTQYF
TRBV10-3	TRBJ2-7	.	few	TGTGCCATCAGTGAGTCGATCGGCGACGAGCAGTACTTC	CAISESIGDEQYF
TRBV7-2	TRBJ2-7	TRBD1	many	TGTGCCAGCAGCTTAAAGGCAGGGGGAGACAACGAGCAGTACTTC	CASSLKAGGDNEQYF
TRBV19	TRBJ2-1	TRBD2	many	TGTGCCAGTAGTATACAGCGGGGAGGCAATGAGCAGTTCTTC	CASSIQRGGNEQFF
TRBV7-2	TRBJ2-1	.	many	TGTGCCAGCAGCATCCCGGGACTCAGAGCCAATGAGCAGTTCTTC	CASSIPGLRANEQFF
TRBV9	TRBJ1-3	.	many	TGTGCCAGCAGCGTAGATGCCGGGGAGAGGCCCGGAAACACCATATATTTT	CASSVDAGERPGNTIYF
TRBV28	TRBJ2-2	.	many	TGTGCCAGCAGTACCCGGACGCGGGAGCTGTTTTTT	CASSTRTRELFF
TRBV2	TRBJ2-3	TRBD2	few	TGTGCCAGCAGTGAAAACCTAGCGGGAATAGATACGCAGTATTTT	CASSENLAGIDTQYF
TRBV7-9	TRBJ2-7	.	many	TGTCCTTGCCCTCTCGAGCAGTACTTC	CPCPLEQYF
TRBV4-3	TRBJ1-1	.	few	TGCGCCAGCAGCCGCCAAACACCCATGAACACTGAAGCTTTCTTT	CASSRQTPMNTEAFF